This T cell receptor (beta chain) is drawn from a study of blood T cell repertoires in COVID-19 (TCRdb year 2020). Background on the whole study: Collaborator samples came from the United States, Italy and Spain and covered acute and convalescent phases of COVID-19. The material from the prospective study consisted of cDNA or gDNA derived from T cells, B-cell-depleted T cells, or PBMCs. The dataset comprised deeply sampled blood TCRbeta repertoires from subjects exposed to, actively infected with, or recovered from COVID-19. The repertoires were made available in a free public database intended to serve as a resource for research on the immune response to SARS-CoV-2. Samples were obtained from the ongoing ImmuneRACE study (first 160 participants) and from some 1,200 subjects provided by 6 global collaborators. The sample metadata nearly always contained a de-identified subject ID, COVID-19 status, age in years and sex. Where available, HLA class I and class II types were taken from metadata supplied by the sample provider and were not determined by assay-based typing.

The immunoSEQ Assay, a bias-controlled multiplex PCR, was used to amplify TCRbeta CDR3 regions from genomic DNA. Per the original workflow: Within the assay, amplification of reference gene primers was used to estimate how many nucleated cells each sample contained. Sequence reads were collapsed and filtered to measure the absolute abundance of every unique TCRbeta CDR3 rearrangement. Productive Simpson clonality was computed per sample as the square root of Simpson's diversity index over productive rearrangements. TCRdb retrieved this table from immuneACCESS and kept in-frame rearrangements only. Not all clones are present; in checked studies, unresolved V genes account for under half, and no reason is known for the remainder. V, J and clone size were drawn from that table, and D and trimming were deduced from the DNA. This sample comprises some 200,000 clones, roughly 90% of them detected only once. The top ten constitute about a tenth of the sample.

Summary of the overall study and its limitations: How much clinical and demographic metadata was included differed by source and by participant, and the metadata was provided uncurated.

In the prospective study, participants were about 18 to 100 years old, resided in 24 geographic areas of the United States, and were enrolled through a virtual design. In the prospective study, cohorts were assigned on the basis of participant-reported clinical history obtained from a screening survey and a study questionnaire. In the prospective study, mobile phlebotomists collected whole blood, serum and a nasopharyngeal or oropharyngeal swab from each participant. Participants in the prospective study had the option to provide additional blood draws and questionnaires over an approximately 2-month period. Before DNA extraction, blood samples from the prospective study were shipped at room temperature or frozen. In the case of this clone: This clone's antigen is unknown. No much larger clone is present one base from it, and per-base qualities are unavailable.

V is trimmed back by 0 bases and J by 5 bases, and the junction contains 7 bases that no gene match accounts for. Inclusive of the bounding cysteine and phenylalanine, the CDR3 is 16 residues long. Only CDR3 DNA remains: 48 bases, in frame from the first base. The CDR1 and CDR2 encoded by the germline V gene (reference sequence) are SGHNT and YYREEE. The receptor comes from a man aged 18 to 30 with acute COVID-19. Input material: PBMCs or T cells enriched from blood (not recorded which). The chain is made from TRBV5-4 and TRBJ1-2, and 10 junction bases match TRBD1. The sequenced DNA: TGTGCCAGCAGCTTGGGACAGGGGGCCGGGGAGTATGGCTACACCTTC. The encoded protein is CASSLGQGAGEYGYTF.